What follows describes a single T cell receptor (beta chain). This entry is derived from a study of blood T cells in healthy people across ages. V shed 0 bases and J shed 1 base, with 9 bases lying between them. CDR1 is LGHNA, CDR2 YSLEER, per germline. This CDR3 has 15 amino acids. The authors ran a second PCR of 7 to 11 cycles using a sample-barcoded 5' primer and a J-beta primer mix. TCRdb processed the 5' RACE reads anew with MiXCR; each CDR3 protein has one entry. The table lists fewer than 750,000 distinct CDR3 sequences, around 50% of them singletons. This receptor was taken from a woman older than 75 in good health. Sequenced material: blood. This chain links TRBV4-3 with TRBJ1-2; D uncertain. CDR3 nucleotides: TGCGCCAGCAGCCAAGAGTGGACGGATAACTATGGCTACACCTTC. Encoded protein: CASSQEWTDNYGYTF.